These 5 T cell receptor beta chains were all obtained from the same sample, sequenced in a study of shared clonotypes between healthy human individuals (TCRdb year 2020). Libraries were made using the immunoSEQ multiplex PCR assay. TCRdb provides this immuneACCESS table in a form limited to in-frame rearrangements. Some clones are lacking; in checked studies, under half of them reflect an unresolved V gene, and why the rest are absent is not known. The sample table lists under 2,000,000 clones, approximately 94% of them with a count of one. More than 0.95% of the sample lies in the top ten. For the CD8 naive samples, CD45RO-negative cells were positively selected for CCR7, yielding a CD45RA+CCR7+ population from which TemRA cells were excluded. Sequencing was carried out using naive CD8+ T cells sorted from blood. The cell subset or site label, as the study defines it: CD45RA+CCR7+. The receptors here all came from a man younger than 35 in good health.

With regard to this clone: The sample has other DNA sequences that encode this CDR3 too. The chain employs TRBV5-1 and TRBJ2-1; D unresolved. The length of the CDR3 is 12 residues. Germline-derived CDR1 and CDR2 are SGHRS and YFSETQ. Trimming cost V 4 bases and J 8 bases, with 10 bases left between them. The CDR3 DNA reads as TGCGCCAGCAGCGGCGTCCTGGATGAGCAGTTCTTC. It yields the protein CASSGVLDEQFF. Based on the CDR3 plus reference TRBV5-1 and TRBJ2-1, the full variable domain is KAGVTQTPRYLIKTRGQQVTLSCSPISGHRSVSWYQQTPGQGLQFLFEYFSETQRNKGNFPGRFSGRQFSNSRSEMNVSTLELGDSALYLCASSGVLDEQFFGPGTRLTVL.

This chain connects TRBV7-2 to TRBJ1-1, with a possible D match to TRBD1 (5 bases). From germline, CDR1 is SGHTA and CDR2 FQGNSA. The CDR3 covers 17 residues. V gave up 7 bases and J gave up 3 bases, with 24 bases separating them. CDR3 DNA sequence: TGTGCCAGCATCGACATCCAAGGACGACGGGACGACACTGAAGCTTTCTTT. It yields the protein CASIDIQGRRDDTEAFF.

The gene calls are TRBV2 and TRBJ2-7; the D gene is possibly TRBD2 (7 bases). The germline V gene encodes CDR1 SNHLY and CDR2 FYNNEI. This CDR3 has 12 residues. Trimming removed 11 bases at V and 2 bases at J, with 13 bases between. The CDR3 DNA reads as TGTGCCCTAGGGAGGGACACCTACGAGCAGTACTTC. It codes for CALGRDTYEQYF.

This clone was seen a single time. This chain links TRBV6-5 with TRBJ2-7; no clear D gene. This CDR3 has 14 amino acids. V lost 8 bases, J lost 1 base, and 15 bases lay in between. Per germline, CDR1 MNHEY and CDR2 SVGAGI. The CDR3 sequence is CASAVAWESYEQYF. CDR3 DNA sequence: TGTGCCAGCGCCGTCGCGTGGGAATCCTACGAGCAGTACTTC.

This chain joins TRBV10-3 and TRBJ1-6; 10 bases line up with TRBD1. Trimming removed 9 bases from V and 10 bases from J; junction bases left unmatched: 3. The CDR3 spans 12 residues. The germline CDR1 and CDR2 sequences are ENHRY and SYGVKD. The CDR3 spells CAIGQGESPLHF. The CDR3 DNA reads TGTGCCATAGGACAGGGGGAGTCACCCCTCCACTTT.